These 14 T cell receptor beta chains share one sample of origin, sequenced in a study of blood T cell repertoires in COVID-19. TCRdb keeps only in-frame clones here, not all; method: immunoSEQ multiplex PCR. Of roughly 220,000 clones listed, 80% to 90% are singletons. Sequenced material: PBMCs or T cells enriched from blood (not recorded which). The receptors originated from a woman aged 40-49 years with acute COVID-19.

V and J are TRBV29-1 and TRBJ2-5; 7 bases fit TRBD1. The V gene end was trimmed by 6 bases and the J gene end by 1 base; junction bases not matched to a gene: 8. Germline V gives CDR1 SQVTM, CDR2 ANQGSEA. The CDR3 covers 14 residues. CDR3 nucleotides: TGCAGCGTAACGAGACAGGGCATCCAAGAGACCCAGTACTTC. It encodes CSVTRQGIQETQYF.

V and J are TRBV7-3 and TRBJ2-3, with 11 bases matching TRBD2. This CDR3 contains 16 residues. Unmatched junction bases numbered 5, after V lost 6 bases and J lost 0 bases. The germline V gene has CDR1 SGHTA and CDR2 FQGTGA. This CDR3 is CASSSLAGGSTDTQYF. CDR3 nucleotide sequence: TGTGCCAGCAGTTCTCTAGCGGGAGGCAGCACAGATACGCAGTATTTT.

This clone was detected only a few times. The chain has TRBV14 and TRBJ2-5; D is perhaps TRBD1 (6 bases). The V gene lost 3 bases and the J gene lost 4 bases, with 12 bases spanning the gap. CDR1 is SGHDN, CDR2 FVKESK, per germline. There are 14 residues in the CDR3. The CDR3 loop is CASSQGARSETQYF. The CDR3 DNA follows: TGTGCCAGCAGCCAGGGGGCGCGGTCAGAGACCCAGTACTTC.

In this sample, this clone turned up once. This rearrangement joins TRBV29-1 to TRBJ1-1, with TRBD1 matching 8 bases. Losses at the gene ends were 4 bases for V and 10 bases for J; bases not matched to a gene: 5. Germline CDR1 and CDR2: SQVTM and ANQGSEA. The CDR3 has 11 amino acids. In DNA form, the CDR3 reads TGCAGCGTTGGGTCAGGGGGCTTAGCTTTCTTT. Amino acids: CSVGSGGLAFF.

The chain recombines TRBV5-1 with TRBJ2-3, with 7 positions matching TRBD2. The CDR3 is made up of 17 amino acids. Trimming cost V 0 bases and J 3 bases; bases outside gene matches: 10. Looked up from germline, CDR1 is SGHRS and CDR2 is YFSETQ. CDR3: CASSLGGSGLTTDTQYF. In DNA, the CDR3 is TGCGCCAGCAGCTTGGGGGGTAGCGGGCTGACTACAGATACGCAGTATTTT.

The genes are TRBV3-1 (or the pseudogene TRBV3-2) and TRBJ2-1; TRBD2 matches at 9 bases. CDR3 size: 18 residues. The germline CDR1 and CDR2 sequences are LGHDT and YNNKEL (reference sequence). Losses at the gene ends were 1 base for V and 9 bases for J; bases not matched to a gene: 16. The CDR3 DNA reads as TGTGCCAGCAGCCAAGTACGATCGAGAAGCGGGAGGAATCCTGAGCAGTTCTTC. It specifies CASSQVRSRSGRNPEQFF.

The chain employs TRBV28 and TRBJ2-4; the D gene is possibly TRBD1 (6 bases). The length of the CDR3 is 11 residues. Trimming left V 3 bases short and J 11 bases short, with 8 bases between. Germline V gives CDR1 MDHEN, CDR2 SYDVKM. CDR3 region: CASSLGAFQYF. The CDR3 DNA reads TGTGCCAGCAGTTTGGGGGCTTTTCAGTACTTC.

The chain combines TRBV19 with TRBJ2-7; D gene ambiguous. V was trimmed by 3 bases and J by 0 bases, leaving 9 bases between them. Germline-derived CDR1 and CDR2 are LNHDA and SQIVND (reference sequence). The CDR3 length is 14 residues. The CDR3 region is CASSIFASSYEQYF. In nucleotides, the CDR3 is TGTGCCAGTAGTATCTTCGCGAGCTCCTACGAGCAGTACTTC.

The chain joins TRBV7-3 to TRBJ1-2; D ambiguous. The CDR3 spans 13 residues. Per the germline V gene, CDR1 is SGHTA and CDR2 is FQGTGA. Trimming took 2 bases from V and 1 from J, leaving 5 bases between them. The CDR3 DNA sequence: TGTGCCAGCAGCTTACAGGATAACTATGGCTACACCTTC. This encodes CASSLQDNYGYTF.

V and J are TRBV5-6 and TRBJ2-7, with TRBD1 identical over 8 bases. This CDR3 comprises 13 residues. CDR1 is SGHDT and CDR2 is YYEEEE in the germline V gene. Germline trimming cut 3 bases from V and 3 bases from J; bases unmatched to any gene: 2. DNA of the CDR3: TGTGCCAGCAGCTCAGGACAGGGCTACGAGCAGTACTTC. Translated, it gives CASSSGQGYEQYF.

V usage is TRBV5-1 and J usage is TRBJ1-1; D possibly corresponds to TRBD1 (5 bases). Trimming cost V 2 bases and J 2 bases, with 10 bases left between them. From germline, CDR1 is SGHRS and CDR2 YFSETQ. There are 14 residues in the CDR3. CDR3 amino acids: CASSLQATNTEAFF. In DNA form, the CDR3 reads TGCGCCAGCAGCTTACAGGCGACCAACACTGAAGCTTTCTTT.

The chain employs TRBV27 and TRBJ2-2, with TRBD2 identical over 16 bases. The CDR3 is 19 residues long. CDR1 is MNHEY and CDR2 is SMNVEV in the germline V gene (reference sequence). The J segment lost 6 bases and the V segment lost 1 base, leaving 8 bases of the junction unmatched. CDR3 DNA: TGTGCCAGCAGTTTATTGGGACTAGCGGGAGGGCTGGGCGCCGGGGAGCTGTTTTTT. Protein sequence: CASSLLGLAGGLGAGELFF.

The chain links TRBV23-1 to TRBJ2-1, with 8 bases aligning to TRBD2. TRBV23-1 is an open reading frame, and its role is uncertain. This CDR3 region has 17 residues. After removal of 0 bases from V and 5 bases from J, the junction contained 9 bases not matched to a gene. The CDR3 DNA reads TGCGCCAGCAGTCAATCGCGGACTAGCTTCAGGAACAATGAGCAGTTCTTC. It encodes CASSQSRTSFRNNEQFF.

V gene TRBV27 combines with J gene TRBJ2-1; 14 bases fit TRBD2. CDR3 length equals 14 residues. V shed 6 bases, J shed 9 bases, and the junction held 4 bases outside the gene matches. Germline CDR1 is MNHEY and CDR2 is SMNVEV (reference sequence). CDR3 sequence reads: CASSGLAGGFEQFF. CDR3 DNA: TGTGCCAGCAGCGGACTAGCGGGAGGTTTTGAGCAGTTCTTC.